This T cell receptor (beta chain) was identified during a study of cytomegalovirus exposure and HLA in healthy donors. Study as a whole: Membership in the Caucasian-associated ancestry cluster was found for 75% to 90% of 300 to 500 genotyped donors.

This CDR3 spans 15 amino acids. Trimming cost V 3 bases and J 6 bases; bases outside gene matches: 4. Germline CDR1 reads SGHRS; CDR2 reads YFSETQ. The PCR ran on 60 Vbeta and 13 Jbeta primers. The data were produced by immunoSEQ multiplex PCR, yet TCRdb's version contains in-frame clones alone and is incomplete. The table records around 94,000 clones, 76% of them present only once. The J gene is TRBJ2-2, the V gene TRBV5-1; 11 bases are shared with TRBD2. The source of this sequence is a woman aged 55-69 years in good health and CMV-seropositive. The specimen sequenced was PBMCs. The CDR3 spells CASSSIAGGPGELFF. CDR3 DNA sequence: TGCGCCAGCAGCTCGATAGCGGGAGGGCCCGGGGAGCTGTTTTTT.